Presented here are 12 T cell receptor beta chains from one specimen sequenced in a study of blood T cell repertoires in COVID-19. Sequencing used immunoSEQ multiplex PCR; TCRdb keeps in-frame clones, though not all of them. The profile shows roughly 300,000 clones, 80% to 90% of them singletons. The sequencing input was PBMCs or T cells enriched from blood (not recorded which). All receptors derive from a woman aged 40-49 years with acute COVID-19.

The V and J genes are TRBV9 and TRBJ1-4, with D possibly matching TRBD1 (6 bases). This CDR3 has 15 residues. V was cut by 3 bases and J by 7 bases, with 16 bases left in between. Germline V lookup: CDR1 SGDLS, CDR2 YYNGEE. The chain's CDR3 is CASSEQGLGIEKLFF. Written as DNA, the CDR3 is TGTGCCAGCAGCGAGCAGGGGCTAGGAATTGAAAAACTGTTTTTT. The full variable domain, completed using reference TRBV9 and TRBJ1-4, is DSGVTQTPKHLITATGQRVTLRCSPRSGDLSVYWYQQSLDQGLQFLIQYYNGEERAKGNILERFSAQQFPDLHSELNLSSLELGDSALYFCASSEQGLGIEKLFFGSGTQLSVL.

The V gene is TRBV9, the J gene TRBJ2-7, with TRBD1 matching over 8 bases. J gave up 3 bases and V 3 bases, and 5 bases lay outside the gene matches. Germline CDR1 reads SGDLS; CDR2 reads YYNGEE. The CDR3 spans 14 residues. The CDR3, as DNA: TGTGCCAGCAGCGGCGGGACAGGTCTCTACGAGCAGTACTTC. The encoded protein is CASSGGTGLYEQYF.

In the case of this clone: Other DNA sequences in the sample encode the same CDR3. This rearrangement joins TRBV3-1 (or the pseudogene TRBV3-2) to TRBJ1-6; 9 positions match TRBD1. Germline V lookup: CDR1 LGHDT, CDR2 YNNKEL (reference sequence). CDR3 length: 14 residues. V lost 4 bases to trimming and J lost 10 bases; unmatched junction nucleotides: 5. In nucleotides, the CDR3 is TGTGCCAGCAGCCCCGGACAGGGGCGGTCACCCCTCCACTTT. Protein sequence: CASSPGQGRSPLHF.

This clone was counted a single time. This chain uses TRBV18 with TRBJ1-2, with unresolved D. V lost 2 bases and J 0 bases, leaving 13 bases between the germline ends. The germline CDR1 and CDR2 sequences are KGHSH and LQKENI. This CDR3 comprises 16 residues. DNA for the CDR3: TGTGCCAGCTCACCAGGCCAGTACATCCCTAACTATGGCTACACCTTC. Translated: CASSPGQYIPNYGYTF.

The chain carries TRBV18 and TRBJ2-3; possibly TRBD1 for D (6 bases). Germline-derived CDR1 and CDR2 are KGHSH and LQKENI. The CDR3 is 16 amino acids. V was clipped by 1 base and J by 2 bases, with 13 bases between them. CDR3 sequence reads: CASSPLGGTNTDTQYF. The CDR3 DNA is TGTGCCAGCTCACCACTTGGGGGCACTAACACAGATACGCAGTATTTT.

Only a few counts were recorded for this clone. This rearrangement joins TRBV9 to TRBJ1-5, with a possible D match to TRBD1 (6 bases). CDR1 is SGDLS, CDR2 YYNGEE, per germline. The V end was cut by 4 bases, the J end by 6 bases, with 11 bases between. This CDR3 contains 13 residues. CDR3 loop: CASSMTGFQPQHF. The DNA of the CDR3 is TGTGCCAGCAGCATGACAGGTTTTCAGCCCCAGCATTTT.

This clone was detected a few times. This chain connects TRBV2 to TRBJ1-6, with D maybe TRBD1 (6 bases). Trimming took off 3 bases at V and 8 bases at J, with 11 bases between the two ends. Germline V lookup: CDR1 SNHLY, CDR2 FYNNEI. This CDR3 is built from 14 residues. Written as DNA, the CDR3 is TGTGCCAGCAGTGAGGACAGACTGTATTCACCCCTCCACTTT. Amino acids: CASSEDRLYSPLHF.

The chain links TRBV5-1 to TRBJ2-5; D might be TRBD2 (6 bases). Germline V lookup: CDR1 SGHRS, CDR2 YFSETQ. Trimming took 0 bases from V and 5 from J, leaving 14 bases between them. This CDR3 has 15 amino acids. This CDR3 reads CASSLAHGSGETQYF. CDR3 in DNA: TGCGCCAGCAGCTTGGCCCACGGGAGCGGGGAGACCCAGTACTTC.

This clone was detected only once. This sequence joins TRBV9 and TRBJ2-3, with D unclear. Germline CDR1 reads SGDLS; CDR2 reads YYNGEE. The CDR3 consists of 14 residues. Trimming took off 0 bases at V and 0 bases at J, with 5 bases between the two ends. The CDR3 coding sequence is TGTGCCAGCAGCGTAGCTCCTAGCACAGATACGCAGTATTTT. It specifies CASSVAPSTDTQYF.

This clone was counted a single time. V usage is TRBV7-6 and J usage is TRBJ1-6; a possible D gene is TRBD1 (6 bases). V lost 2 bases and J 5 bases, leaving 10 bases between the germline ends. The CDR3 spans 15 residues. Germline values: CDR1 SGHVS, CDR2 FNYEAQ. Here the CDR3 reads CASSLSRDNNSPLHF. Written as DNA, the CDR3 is TGTGCCAGCAGCTTAAGCAGGGACAATAATTCACCCCTCCACTTT. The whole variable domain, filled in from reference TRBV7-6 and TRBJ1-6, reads GAGVSQSPRYKVTKRGQDVALRCDPISGHVSLYWYRQALGQGPEFLTYFNYEAQQDKSGLPNDRFSAERPEGSISTLTIQRTEQRDSAMYRCASSLSRDNNSPLHFGNGTRLTVT.

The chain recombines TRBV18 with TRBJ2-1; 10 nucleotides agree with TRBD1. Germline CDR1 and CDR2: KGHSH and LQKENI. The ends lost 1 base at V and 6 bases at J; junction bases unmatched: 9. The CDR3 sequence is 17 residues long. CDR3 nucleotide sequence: TGTGCCAGCTCACCACTAACCTGGACAGGGGGACCCAATGAGCAGTTCTTC. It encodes CASSPLTWTGGPNEQFF.

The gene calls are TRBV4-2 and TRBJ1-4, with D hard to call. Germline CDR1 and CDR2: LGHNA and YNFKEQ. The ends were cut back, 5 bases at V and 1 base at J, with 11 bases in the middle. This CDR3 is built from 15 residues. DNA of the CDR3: TGTGCCAGCAGCGATCGAGACTTAACTAATGAAAAACTGTTTTTT. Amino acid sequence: CASSDRDLTNEKLFF.